This TCR beta chain was profiled in a study of blood T cell repertoires in COVID-19. In the study overall: Acute and convalescent COVID-19 samples came from the United States, Italy and Spain. The cDNA or gDNA used as material had been derived from T cells, B-cell-depleted T cells, or PBMCs.

Trimming cost V 3 bases and J 1 base, with 10 bases left between them. The CDR3 sequence is 13 residues long. Per germline, CDR1 DFQATT and CDR2 SNEGSKA (reference sequence). Original handling: Counts of nucleated cells, estimated from reference gene primer amplification, were obtained. The protocol was immunoSEQ multiplex PCR, while the TCRdb copy is restricted to in-frame clones and leaves out a portion. V, J and clone size are those of that table, while D and trimming were read from the DNA. The table lists under 150,000 clones, around 89% of them singletons. The receptor was isolated from a man aged 50-60 years with acute or convalescent COVID-19. The V call is TRBV20-1, the J call TRBJ2-7; TRBD1 might be the D (6 bases). Sequenced: peripheral blood. CDR3 protein: CSASLDSSYEQYF. The CDR3 coding sequence is TGCAGTGCTAGTCTGGACAGTTCCTACGAGCAGTACTTC.